Listed below are T cell receptor beta chains from one sample, sequenced in a study of CD8 T cells in ankylosing spondylitis. TCRdb re-derived calls from the 5' RACE reads in MiXCR, one entry per CDR3 protein. This sample carries 700,000 to 1,000,000 distinct CDR3 sequences, about 10% of them seen once, and the ten largest clones take about 0.5%. Sequenced sample: blood, either unsorted or a sorted T cell fraction (not recorded which). All receptors derive from a male donor with ankylosing spondylitis. Each CDR3 is given with its conserved first and last residue. Fields, in order: J gene, clone size, D gene, V gene, CDR3 length, CDR3 DNA, CDR3 protein. D genes are given only for firm matches. Not every row has a clone size; where given, it reads once, few, many or a size class.

J gene: TRBJ2-7; clone size: NA; D gene: TRBD1; V gene: TRBV7-6; CDR3 length: 19; CDR3 DNA: TGTGCCAGCAGCTCAAGCGGGACAGGGGAGTTCGGTTGGTCCTACGAGCAGTACTTC; CDR3 protein: CASSSSGTGEFGWSYEQYF
J gene: TRBJ1-2; clone size: NA; D gene: TRBD1; V gene: TRBV20-1; CDR3 length: 13; CDR3 DNA: TGCAGTGCTGGGGACAGGGGGCGCAGGGGCTACACCTTC; CDR3 protein: CSAGDRGRRGYTF
J gene: TRBJ2-7; clone size: many; D gene: TRBD1; V gene: TRBV12-3/TRBV12-4; CDR3 length: 14; CDR3 DNA: TGTGCCAGCAATTGGGACAGGGGGCCGCGGGAGCAGTACTTC; CDR3 protein: CASNWDRGPREQYF
J gene: TRBJ1-2; clone size: many; D gene: NA; V gene: TRBV20-1; CDR3 length: 13; CDR3 DNA: TGCAGTGCTCAAGACAGTAAATCTCGGGGCTACACCTTC; CDR3 protein: CSAQDSKSRGYTF
J gene: TRBJ1-1; clone size: few; D gene: NA; V gene: TRBV7-2; CDR3 length: 12; CDR3 DNA: TGTGCCAGCACCAAGAGGCAGGGGCAAGCTTTCTTT; CDR3 protein: CASTKRQGQAFF
J gene: TRBJ2-5; clone size: few; D gene: TRBD2; V gene: TRBV7-8; CDR3 length: 17; CDR3 DNA: TGTGCCAGCAGCCGCACTATTGCGGGTGGGAGGGAGAAGACCCAGTACTTC; CDR3 protein: CASSRTIAGGREKTQYF
J gene: TRBJ1-2; clone size: few; D gene: NA; V gene: TRBV29-1; CDR3 length: 15; CDR3 DNA: TGCAGCGTTGAAGATAGGGGACGGGGAAACTATGGCTACACCTTC; CDR3 protein: CSVEDRGRGNYGYTF
J gene: TRBJ1-1; clone size: many; D gene: NA; V gene: TRBV10-2; CDR3 length: 13; CDR3 DNA: TGCGCCAGCAGTGGGGCTGATCGGGGTGAAGCTTTCTTT; CDR3 protein: CASSGADRGEAFF
J gene: TRBJ1-6; clone size: few; D gene: NA; V gene: TRBV6-1; CDR3 length: 16; CDR3 DNA: TGTGCCAGCAGTCCCTTGCGGGCAGGGGCGGGCTCACCCCTCCACTTT; CDR3 protein: CASSPLRAGAGSPLHF
J gene: TRBJ1-5; clone size: few; D gene: NA; V gene: TRBV6-1; CDR3 length: 14; CDR3 DNA: TGTGCCAGCAGTGGGCATCTGGCTAATCAGCCCCAGCATTTT; CDR3 protein: CASSGHLANQPQHF
J gene: TRBJ2-5; clone size: NA; D gene: TRBD1; V gene: TRBV12-3/TRBV12-4; CDR3 length: 14; CDR3 DNA: TGTGCCAGCAGTCGGGGACAGATCAGAGAGACCCAGTACTTC; CDR3 protein: CASSRGQIRETQYF
J gene: TRBJ2-5; clone size: NA; D gene: TRBD2; V gene: TRBV9; CDR3 length: 16; CDR3 DNA: TGTGCCAGCAGCGTAGACAGCGGGAGGGCCGGGGAGACCCAGTACTTC; CDR3 protein: CASSVDSGRAGETQYF
J gene: TRBJ2-7; clone size: few; D gene: NA; V gene: TRBV29-1; CDR3 length: 11; CDR3 DNA: TGCAGCGTTTTTCAGGGAGGCGAGCAGTACTTC; CDR3 protein: CSVFQGGEQYF
J gene: TRBJ2-7; clone size: NA; D gene: NA; V gene: TRBV20-1; CDR3 length: 12; CDR3 DNA: TGCAGTGCTAGACGGGGGCTGGACGAGCAGTACTTC; CDR3 protein: CSARRGLDEQYF
J gene: TRBJ1-6; clone size: NA; D gene: NA; V gene: TRBV5-1; CDR3 length: 13; CDR3 DNA: TGCGCCAGCAGCCAACGGGATAATTCACCCCTCCACTTT; CDR3 protein: CASSQRDNSPLHF
J gene: TRBJ2-1; clone size: few; D gene: NA; V gene: TRBV9; CDR3 length: 15; CDR3 DNA: TGTGCCAGCAGCACCGGGGACCCCGACCCTAATGAGCAGTTCTTC; CDR3 protein: CASSTGDPDPNEQFF
J gene: TRBJ2-5; clone size: few; D gene: NA; V gene: TRBV10-3; CDR3 length: 14; CDR3 DNA: TGTGCCATCAGGGGAGGGGGAGGCCAAGAGACCCAGTACTTC; CDR3 protein: CAIRGGGGQETQYF
J gene: TRBJ1-6; clone size: NA; D gene: NA; V gene: TRBV6-1; CDR3 length: 13; CDR3 DNA: TGTGCCAGCAGTGGACAGCCAAATTCACCCCTCCACTTT; CDR3 protein: CASSGQPNSPLHF
J gene: TRBJ2-7; clone size: NA; D gene: TRBD2; V gene: TRBV20-1; CDR3 length: 12; CDR3 DNA: TGCAGTGCCCTAGCGGGAGTTGACGAGCAGTACTTC; CDR3 protein: CSALAGVDEQYF
J gene: TRBJ2-1; clone size: NA; D gene: TRBD2; V gene: TRBV12-3/TRBV12-4; CDR3 length: 16; CDR3 DNA: TGTGCCAGCAGTCTACAGGGACTAGCGGGAGGAAATGAGCAGTTCTTC; CDR3 protein: CASSLQGLAGGNEQFF
J gene: TRBJ2-1; clone size: NA; D gene: TRBD2; V gene: TRBV9; CDR3 length: 18; CDR3 DNA: TGTGCCAGCAGCGTAGAAGGGGGACTAGCGGGAGTCTACAATGAGCAGTTCTTC; CDR3 protein: CASSVEGGLAGVYNEQFF
J gene: TRBJ2-5; clone size: many; D gene: NA; V gene: TRBV7-2; CDR3 length: 12; CDR3 DNA: TGTGCCAGCAGCTTAAGGGGGGAGACCCAGTACTTC; CDR3 protein: CASSLRGETQYF
J gene: TRBJ2-1; clone size: few; D gene: NA; V gene: TRBV6-1; CDR3 length: 13; CDR3 DNA: TGTGCCAGCACCCCCACTGAGTTGGATGAGCAGTTCTTC; CDR3 protein: CASTPTELDEQFF
J gene: TRBJ2-2; clone size: many; D gene: TRBD2; V gene: TRBV7-2; CDR3 length: 14; CDR3 DNA: TGTGCCAGCAGCTTAGTAGCGGGGCCCGGGGAGCTGTTTTTT; CDR3 protein: CASSLVAGPGELFF
J gene: TRBJ2-3; clone size: NA; D gene: NA; V gene: TRBV28; CDR3 length: 14; CDR3 DNA: TGTGCCAGCAGTTTGAGGTTTCGGGCAGATACGCAGTATTTT; CDR3 protein: CASSLRFRADTQYF
J gene: TRBJ2-2; clone size: many; D gene: NA; V gene: TRBV5-1; CDR3 length: 15; CDR3 DNA: TGCGCCAGCAGCTTGGCCTGGGGAGAAACCGGGGAGCTGTTTTTT; CDR3 protein: CASSLAWGETGELFF
J gene: TRBJ2-5; clone size: few; D gene: NA; V gene: TRBV20-1; CDR3 length: 15; CDR3 DNA: TGCAGTGCTAGACCATTCCCGGACAGACAAGAGACCCAGTACTTC; CDR3 protein: CSARPFPDRQETQYF
J gene: TRBJ1-2; clone size: NA; D gene: NA; V gene: TRBV15; CDR3 length: 15; CDR3 DNA: TGTGCCACCAGCAGAGATCTGGCAGGGAGCTATGGCTACACCTTC; CDR3 protein: CATSRDLAGSYGYTF
J gene: TRBJ1-3; clone size: few; D gene: TRBD1; V gene: TRBV5-5; CDR3 length: 16; CDR3 DNA: TGTGCCAGCAGCTCCCTCAGGGGGAGGACTGGAAACACCATATATTTT; CDR3 protein: CASSSLRGRTGNTIYF